This TCR beta chain was captured in a study of T cell responses to AZD1222 COVID-19 vaccine. The CDR3 loop spans 15 amino acids. CDR1 and CDR2 from the germline V gene are LNHDA and SQIVND (reference sequence). The V end was cut by 2 bases, the J end by 3 bases, with 11 bases between. Regarding the study as a whole: Seropositive status at baseline applied to only a handful of AZD1222 recipients. Two AZD1222 administrations were followed by greater Spike-specific TCR breadth and depth. The repertoires were collected only after the peak T cell response. Possibly, clonal diversity was underestimated; donors were largely white British and included more females.

TCRdb's table, derived via immunoSEQ multiplex PCR, lists solely in-frame clones and lacks some. The profile shows around 130,000 clones, nearly 90% of them singletons. This clone was counted a single time. Its specificity is not known. The TCR comes from an adult who received the AZD1222 COVID-19 vaccine. The sample here was peripheral blood, taken 28 days after the second AZD1222 dose. The rearrangement joins TRBV19 to TRBJ1-5, with D hard to call. The CDR3 reads CASSISLPINQPQHF. The CDR3 nucleotides are TGTGCCAGTAGTATAAGTCTCCCTATCAATCAGCCCCAGCATTTT. Full variable domain (missing parts from reference TRBV19 and TRBJ1-5): DGGITQSPKYLFRKEGQNVTLSCEQNLNHDAMYWYRQDPGQGLRLIYYSQIVNDFQKGDIAEGYSVSREKKESFPLTVTSAQKNPTAFYLCASSISLPINQPQHFGDGTRLSIL.